These 28 T cell receptor beta chains were sequenced from one sample in a study of read filtering for tumor transcriptome and immune sequencing. The library was built from 400 ng RNA with molecular barcoded adaptors for alpha/delta and beta/gamma chains. MiXCR was run by TCRdb on the reads, yielding one entry per CDR3 protein. The table shows more than 12,000 distinct CDR3 sequences, with 20% occurring only once. Sample: a population of CD138-negative cells sorted from bone marrow. These receptors came from a donor at least 40 years old with multiple myeloma.

In the case of this clonotype: A much larger clone is a single base away; this may be a read error. V usage is TRBV11-2 and J usage is TRBJ1-1; D unclear. Germline assignment: CDR1 SGHAT and CDR2 FQNNGV. The CDR3 extends over 13 amino acids. Trimming removed 9 bases from V and 2 bases from J, with 13 bases in between. The CDR3: CASGSTPNTEAFF. In DNA, the CDR3 is TGTGCCAGTGGCTCAACCCCTAACACTGAAGCTTTCTTT.

This clonotype was detected only a few times. V is TRBV18 and J is TRBJ1-1; D is possibly TRBD1 (5 bases). V was clipped by 6 bases and J by 4 bases, with 15 bases between them. The germline CDR1 and CDR2 sequences are KGHSH and LQKENI. This CDR3 comprises 14 residues. The CDR3 DNA reads as TGTGCCAGCTCCGACACCGGGGGTAGCACTGAAGCTTTCTTT. The encoded protein is CASSDTGGSTEAFF.

The sample holds a few counts of this clonotype. This chain uses TRBV12-5 with TRBJ2-3; perhaps TRBD1 as D (6 bases). This CDR3 has 14 residues. V was trimmed by 5 bases and J by 8 bases, leaving 17 bases between them. Germline-derived CDR1 and CDR2 are LGHNT and FRNRAP. The chain's CDR3 is CASGPGQSAATQYF. CDR3 sequence (DNA): TGTGCTAGTGGTCCCGGACAGAGCGCAGCTACGCAGTATTTT.

This clonotype was recorded a few times. The rearrangement links TRBV27 to TRBJ1-1; D gene unclear. The CDR3 totals 14 residues. V gave up 2 bases and J gave up 1 base, with 8 bases separating them. Germline lookup yields CDR1 MNHEY and CDR2 SMNVEV (reference sequence). The CDR3 nucleotides read TGTGCCAGCAGTTTAACGGACGGGAACACTGAAGCTTTCTTT. Amino acid sequence: CASSLTDGNTEAFF.

The chain is built from TRBV19 and TRBJ1-5; D is perhaps TRBD1 (6 bases). CDR3 length: 15 amino acids. Trimming pared 7 bases from V and 1 base from J, leaving 14 bases between. Germline lookup yields CDR1 LNHDA and CDR2 SQIVND (reference sequence). CDR3 nucleotide sequence: TGTGCCAGTATGGAACGACAGGCGAGCAATCAGCCCCAGCATTTT. It is translated as CASMERQASNQPQHF.

This clonotype was detected only a few times. The chain carries TRBV12-3 or TRBV12-4 and TRBJ2-3; 12 nucleotides align to TRBD2. J lost 5 bases, V lost 2 bases, and 5 bases had no gene match. The CDR3 is 16 amino acids. The CDR3 DNA is TGTGCCAGCAGTTTACTAGCGGGGGGGGACCGAGATACGCAGTATTTT. It encodes CASSLLAGGDRDTQYF.

This clonotype was seen more than once but under ten times. The CDR3, as DNA: TGTGCCAGCAGTAAGGGACCGCCGGGCCTCAAAGCCTACGAGCAGTACTTC. It yields the protein CASSKGPPGLKAYEQYF. The chain joins TRBV2 to TRBJ2-7; the D gene could be TRBD1 or TRBD2 (5 bases each). Germline-derived CDR1 and CDR2 are SNHLY and FYNNEI. The V end was cut by 5 bases, the J end by 2 bases, with 22 bases between. This CDR3 region has 17 residues.

There are many counts of this clonotype. V and J are TRBV14 and TRBJ1-1, with a tentative D call TRBD1 (5 bases). Germline CDR1 and CDR2: SGHDN and FVKESK. Trimming shortened V by 4 bases and J by 2 bases, and 8 bases separated the two germline ends. The CDR3 runs to 13 residues. The CDR3 reads CASSRQLNTEAFF. DNA of the CDR3: TGTGCCAGCAGCCGACAGCTAAACACTGAAGCTTTCTTT.

This clonotype appeared many times. This chain connects TRBV10-3 to TRBJ2-7; TRBD2 might be the D (7 bases). The CDR3 has 14 residues. CDR1 ENHRY and CDR2 SYGVKD come from the germline V gene. V lost 6 bases to trimming and J lost 5 bases, with 17 bases between them. The CDR3 sequence is CAIRGGTPGDEQYF. CDR3 bases: TGTGCCATCAGGGGGGGGACCCCAGGGGACGAGCAGTACTTC.

This clonotype occurred many times. The V gene is TRBV7-8, the J gene TRBJ2-5; D unresolved. This CDR3 is 15 amino acids long. Germline CDR1 and CDR2: SGHVS and FQNEAQ. V shed 1 base and J shed 5 bases, with 14 bases lying between them. The CDR3 bases are TGTGCCAGCAGCTTAGATGTAGGCCTGGGGGAGACCCAGTACTTC. It codes for CASSLDVGLGETQYF.

This clonotype was observed many times. The chain joins TRBV4-2 to TRBJ1-4, with 10 bases aligning to TRBD1. The CDR3 is made up of 15 amino acids. Trimming took 4 bases from V and 8 from J; bases not matched to a gene: 7. From germline, CDR1 is LGHNA and CDR2 YNFKEQ. The CDR3 is CASSPFGDRGEKLFF. The DNA for the CDR3 is TGTGCCAGCAGCCCCTTCGGGGACAGGGGCGAAAAACTGTTTTTT.

This clonotype was detected many times. The V and J genes are TRBV5-1 and TRBJ2-7; 12 bases fit TRBD2. CDR1 SGHRS and CDR2 YFSETQ come from the germline V gene. This CDR3 spans 19 amino acids. The J segment lost 0 bases and the V segment lost 4 bases, leaving 14 bases of the junction unmatched. CDR3 sequence: CASSGRLAGARRFSYEQYF. CDR3 DNA sequence: TGCGCCAGCAGCGGGAGACTAGCGGGAGCCCGGAGGTTCTCCTACGAGCAGTACTTC.

This clonotype appeared many times. The V and J genes are TRBV5-1 and TRBJ2-1, with D unresolved. The V gene lost 0 bases and the J gene lost 4 bases, with 8 bases spanning the gap. The CDR3 spans 14 residues. Germline loops: CDR1 SGHRS, CDR2 YFSETQ. The chain's CDR3 is CASSLDSWYNEQFF. CDR3 sequence (DNA): TGCGCCAGCAGCTTGGACAGTTGGTACAATGAGCAGTTCTTC.

This chain links TRBV7-6 with TRBJ2-7; the match to TRBD1 covers 7 bases. CDR1 is SGHVS, CDR2 FNYEAQ, per germline. J lost 7 bases, V lost 0 bases, and 6 bases had no gene match. CDR3 size: 14 residues. The CDR3 protein is CASSLAHRGGEQYF. The CDR3 region has the DNA TGTGCCAGCAGCTTAGCGCACAGGGGTGGGGAGCAGTACTTC. The entire variable domain, with the rest obtained from reference TRBV7-6 and TRBJ2-7, is as follows: GAGVSQSPRYKVTKRGQDVALRCDPISGHVSLYWYRQALGQGPEFLTYFNYEAQQDKSGLPNDRFSAERPEGSISTLTIQRTEQRDSAMYRCASSLAHRGGEQYFGPGTRLTVT.

The table lists this clonotype with many counts. This chain joins TRBV29-1 and TRBJ2-1, with 9 bases identical to TRBD2. This CDR3 is 14 amino acids long. The germline gives CDR1 SQVTM, CDR2 ANQGSEA. J was trimmed by 5 bases and V by 4 bases; bases with no gene match: 6. In DNA form, the CDR3 reads TGCAGCGTTGCCCGTAGCGGGGGTGACAATGAGCAGTTCTTC. This encodes CSVARSGGDNEQFF.

A remark on this clonotype: A much larger clone lies one base from this, so it may be a read error. This chain links TRBV10-3 with TRBJ1-1; TRBD1 matches at 10 bases. From germline, CDR1 is ENHRY and CDR2 SYGVKD. The CDR3 runs 14 residues. The chain's CDR3 is CAISDGQGGTAAFF. The DNA for the CDR3 is TGTGCCATCAGTGATGGACAGGGGGGCACTGCAGCTTTCTTT.

This clonotype was observed a few times. This sequence joins TRBV9 and TRBJ2-1, with TRBD1 matching over 10 bases. This CDR3 spans 15 amino acids. The germline V gene has CDR1 SGDLS and CDR2 YYNGEE. With 6 bases clipped from V and 10 bases from J, the junction kept 13 bases outside the gene matches. The CDR3 loop is CASTNRDRGIGEQFF. The CDR3 DNA follows: TGTGCCAGCACCAACCGGGACAGGGGAATTGGCGAGCAGTTCTTC.

Turning to this clonotype: A much more abundant neighbour one base away suggests this may be a read error. The genes are TRBV12-3 or TRBV12-4 and TRBJ2-7, with 8 bases fitting TRBD1. Trimming cost V 6 bases and J 4 bases; bases outside gene matches: 2. The CDR3 sequence is 12 residues long. The CDR3 loop reads CASSGQGYEQYF. In nucleotides, the CDR3 is TGTGCCAGCAGCGGACAGGGTTACGAGCAGTACTTC.

This clonotype turned up a few times. The chain recombines TRBV7-6 with TRBJ2-3; D is uncertain. CDR3 length: 14 amino acids. Germline V gene sequence: CDR1 SGHVS, CDR2 FNYEAQ. V was pared by 0 bases and J by 2 bases, with 6 bases between. The CDR3 bases are TGTGCCAGCAGCTTAGCCTCGTACACAGATACGCAGTATTTT. The encoded protein is CASSLASYTDTQYF.

A single count supports this clonotype. The chain employs TRBV18 and TRBJ1-2; the D is unclear. The CDR3 is made up of 15 amino acids. The V gene's germline CDR1 is KGHSH and CDR2 LQKENI. Deletions cut 3 bases from V and 0 bases from J, with 11 bases between. The CDR3 loop is CASSPGQQANYGYTF. The CDR3 coding sequence is TGTGCCAGCTCACCTGGTCAGCAAGCTAACTATGGCTACACCTTC. The entire variable domain, with the rest obtained from reference TRBV18 and TRBJ1-2, is as follows: NAGVMQNPRHLVRRRGQEARLRCSPMKGHSHVYWYRQLPEEGLKFMVYLQKENIIDESGMPKERFSAEFPKEGPSILRIQQVVRGDSAAYFCASSPGQQANYGYTFGSGTRLTVV.

V is TRBV19 and J is TRBJ1-5; tentatively, D is TRBD1 (5 bases). The ends were cut back, 6 bases at V and 5 bases at J, with 11 bases in the middle. From germline, CDR1 is LNHDA and CDR2 SQIVND (reference sequence). The CDR3 extends over 13 amino acids. The CDR3 nucleotides are TGTGCCAGTAGAGGAGGGACCCATCAGCCCCAGCATTTT. It yields the protein CASRGGTHQPQHF.

A word on this clonotype: It may be a read error: a sequence one base away is much more abundant. Without the conserved terminal phenylalanine or tryptophan, this CDR3 likely stems from a read error. This chain joins TRBV3-1 and TRBJ1-6; D is perhaps TRBD1 (6 bases). V gave up 0 bases and J gave up 9 bases, with 18 bases separating them. Germline CDR1 reads LGHDT; CDR2 reads YNNKEL (reference sequence). The CDR3 covers 17 residues. Here the CDR3 DNA reads TGTGCCAGCAGCCAAGATCTGGGGGCTCAGGCTGCTTCACCCCTCCACCTT. It yields the protein CASSQDLGAQAASPLHL.

Ten or more counts support this clonotype. The V gene is TRBV7-8, the J gene TRBJ2-7; 7 bases line up with TRBD1. Looked up from germline, CDR1 is SGHVS and CDR2 is FQNEAQ. Unmatched junction bases numbered 3, after V lost 0 bases and J lost 1 base. The CDR3 is 15 residues long. In nucleotides, the CDR3 is TGTGCCAGCAGCTTAGCGGGGACAGAGTCCTACGAGCAGTACTTC. Its protein is CASSLAGTESYEQYF.

The chain uses TRBV7-2 and TRBJ2-5; TRBD2 might be the D (6 bases). This CDR3 spans 15 amino acids. The germline V and J ends were trimmed by 1 base and 3 bases, with 12 bases remaining between them. The germline V gene has CDR1 SGHTA and CDR2 FQGNSA. This chain's CDR3 is CASSLESRGKETQYF. In DNA form, the CDR3 reads TGTGCCAGCAGCTTAGAATCTCGGGGGAAAGAGACCCAGTACTTC.

This clonotype has ten or more counts. The rearrangement uses TRBV11-2 and TRBJ1-4, with D tentatively TRBD1 (5 bases). With 5 bases removed from V and 8 bases from J, the gap between germline ends came to 6 bases. The CDR3 is 11 residues long. CDR1 and CDR2 (germline): SGHAT, FQNNGV. In nucleotides, the CDR3 is TGTGCCAGCAGCGGGGGGGAAAAACTGTTTTTT. It translates to CASSGGEKLFF.

In its sample, this clonotype was seen many times. The chain carries TRBV7-2 and TRBJ2-1, with 7 nucleotides matching TRBD2. J was trimmed by 6 bases and V by 0 bases; bases with no gene match: 8. Germline CDR1 SGHTA, CDR2 FQGNSA. The CDR3 runs to 16 residues. Here the CDR3 DNA reads TGTGCCAGCAGCTTAGCTGGGGGGGTGGGCCTCAATGAGCAGTTCTTC. Protein: CASSLAGGVGLNEQFF.

This clonotype was counted many times. The V gene is TRBV7-9, the J gene TRBJ2-7; possibly TRBD1 for D (5 bases). The CDR3 spans 15 residues. Germline values: CDR1 SEHNR, CDR2 FQNEAQ (reference sequence). V was trimmed by 2 bases and J by 0 bases, leaving 11 bases between them. CDR3 residues: CASSLMGDSSYEQYF. The CDR3 nucleotides read TGTGCCAGCAGCTTAATGGGTGACAGCTCCTACGAGCAGTACTTC.

About this clonotype itself: One end of the junction varies from germline; a read error may be responsible. This chain connects TRBV7-2 to TRBJ2-3; the D gene is possibly TRBD1 (5 bases). The CDR3 contains 12 residues. Germline V CDR1 and CDR2: SGHTA, FQGNSA. Written as DNA, the CDR3 is TGTGCCAGCAGCTTTAACACAGGTACGCAGTATTTT. Its protein product is CASSFNTGTQYF.